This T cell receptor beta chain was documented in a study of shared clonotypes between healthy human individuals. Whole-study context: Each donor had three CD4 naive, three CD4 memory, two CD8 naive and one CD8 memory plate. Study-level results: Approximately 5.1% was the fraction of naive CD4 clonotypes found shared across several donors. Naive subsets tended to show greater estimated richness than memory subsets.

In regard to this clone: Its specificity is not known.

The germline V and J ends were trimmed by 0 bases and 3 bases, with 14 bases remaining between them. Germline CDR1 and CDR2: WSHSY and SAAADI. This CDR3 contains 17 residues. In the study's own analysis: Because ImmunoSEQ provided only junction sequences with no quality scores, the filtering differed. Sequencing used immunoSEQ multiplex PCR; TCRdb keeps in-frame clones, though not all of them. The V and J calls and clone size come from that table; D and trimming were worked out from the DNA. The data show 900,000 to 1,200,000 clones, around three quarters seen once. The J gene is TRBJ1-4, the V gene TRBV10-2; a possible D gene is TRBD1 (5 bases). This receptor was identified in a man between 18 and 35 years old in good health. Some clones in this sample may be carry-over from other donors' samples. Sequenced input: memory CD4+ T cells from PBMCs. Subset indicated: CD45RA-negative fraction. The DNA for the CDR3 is TGCGCCAGCAGTGAGTCGCCCCTAGGACAAGCTAATGAAAAACTGTTTTTT. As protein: CASSESPLGQANEKLFF.